These 13 T cell receptor beta chains share one sample of origin, sequenced in a study of T cell repertoires in cytomegalovirus infection. These receptors have no identified antigens. TCRdb used MiXCR to reprocess the reads, holding one entry per CDR3 protein. The sample carries under 200,000 distinct CDR3 sequences, approximately 21% recorded once. The source was CD8+ T cells from cultured PBMCs, collected from culture after CMV antigen stimulation. Receptors originate from a human donor in good health (CMV status not recorded). Some clones in this sample may be carry-over from other donors' samples.

This rearrangement joins TRBV7-8 to TRBJ1-5, with D perhaps matching TRBD1 (5 bases). CDR3 length: 17 residues. With 6 bases removed from V and 0 bases from J, the gap between germline ends came to 18 bases. CDR1 is SGHVS and CDR2 is FQNEAQ in the germline V gene. CDR3 sequence reads: CASRLDSASYSNQPQHF. As DNA, the CDR3 is TGTGCCAGCAGGCTAGACAGCGCCTCTTATAGCAATCAGCCCCAGCATTTT.

V is TRBV7-2 and J is TRBJ1-1; D might be TRBD1 (5 bases). Germline-derived CDR1 and CDR2 are SGHTA and FQGNSA. Trimming shortened V by 5 bases and J by 0 bases, and 10 bases separated the two germline ends. CDR3 length: 14 amino acids. The CDR3 protein is CASSPRVLNTEAFF. CDR3 DNA sequence: TGTGCCAGCAGCCCCAGGGTTCTGAACACTGAAGCTTTCTTT.

This clonotype turned up a few times. V and J are TRBV6-5 and TRBJ1-4; no clear D. V gave up 6 bases and J gave up 0 bases, with 14 bases separating them. The germline CDR1 and CDR2 sequences are MNHEY and SVGAGI. The CDR3 totals 16 residues. CDR3 sequence: CASSQNRVATNEKLFF. The DNA of the CDR3 is TGTGCCAGCAGCCAAAATCGGGTGGCAACTAATGAAAAACTGTTTTTT.

This chain uses TRBV4-3 with TRBJ2-5; 12 bases agree with TRBD2. J gave up 4 bases and V 0 bases, and 12 bases lay outside the gene matches. The germline V gene encodes CDR1 LGHNA and CDR2 YSLEER. This CDR3 contains 19 residues. The CDR3 DNA follows: TGCGCCAGCAGCCAAGATAGGAGCCGCCTAGCGGGGGGGGGAGAGACCCAGTACTTC. Amino acids: CASSQDRSRLAGGGETQYF.

The V call is TRBV7-8, the J call TRBJ2-2; 11 bases fit TRBD2. CDR1 SGHVS and CDR2 FQNEAQ come from the germline V gene. The CDR3 loop spans 19 amino acids. V shed 2 bases and J 1 base; nucleotides not matched to a gene: 9. The CDR3 sequence: CASSLPTSGDERNTGELFF. The CDR3, as DNA: TGTGCCAGCAGCTTACCGACTAGCGGGGATGAGAGGAACACCGGGGAGCTGTTTTTT. The complete variable domain, with remaining parts taken from reference TRBV7-8 and TRBJ2-2, reads GAGVSQSPRYKVAKRGQDVALRCDPISGHVSLFWYQQALGQGPEFLTYFQNEAQLDKSGLPSDRFFAERPEGSVSTLKIQRTQQEDSAVYLCASSLPTSGDERNTGELFFGEGSRLTVL.

This clonotype was recorded a few times. J is TRBJ2-7 and V is TRBV12-3 or TRBV12-4, with D possibly matching TRBD2 (6 bases). This CDR3 region has 15 residues. Trimming removed 6 bases from V and 3 bases from J, with 18 bases in between. Written as DNA, the CDR3 is TGTGCCAGCAGCACCCCGCGGGACCAAGGCTACGAGCAGTACTTC. Protein: CASSTPRDQGYEQYF.

This clonotype has ten or more counts. CDR3 sequence: CASSYVENIYEQYF. DNA of the CDR3: TGTGCCAGCAGTTACGTGGAAAATATCTACGAGCAGTACTTC. The chain combines TRBV6-2 or TRBV6-3 with TRBJ2-7, with D hard to call. From germline, CDR1 is MNHEY and CDR2 SVGEGT. Trimming cost V 2 bases and J 3 bases, with 11 bases left between them. The CDR3 has 14 residues.

CDR3: CASSLSAGTSEAFF. The CDR3 bases are TGTGCCAGCAGTTTATCCGCCGGGACATCTGAAGCTTTCTTT. The V call is TRBV12-3 or TRBV12-4, the J call TRBJ1-1, with a tentative D call TRBD1 (6 bases). The V gene lost 2 bases and the J gene lost 6 bases, with 13 bases spanning the gap. The CDR3 loop spans 14 amino acids.

The gene calls are TRBV19 and TRBJ2-1, with TRBD2 matching 10 bases. The germline CDR1 and CDR2 sequences are LNHDA and SQIVND (reference sequence). The CDR3 consists of 16 residues. The ends lost 4 bases at V and 5 bases at J; junction bases unmatched: 8. The CDR3, as DNA: TGTGCCAGTAGTACTAGCGGGGGAGCTTTTCACAATGAGCAGTTCTTC. It encodes CASSTSGGAFHNEQFF.

This clonotype was found many times. The rearrangement uses TRBV7-2 and TRBJ1-2; TRBD1 might be the D (6 bases). The CDR3 consists of 14 residues. Germline V gives CDR1 SGHTA, CDR2 FQGNSA. V was shortened by 5 bases and J by 2 bases, with 12 bases between the two germline ends. Here the CDR3 DNA reads TGTGCCAGCAGCCCGGACGACAGGAACTATGGCTACACCTTC. Translated, it gives CASSPDDRNYGYTF.

The chain is built from TRBV7-2 and TRBJ1-1; D unresolved. V lost 2 bases, J lost 0 bases, and 13 bases lay in between. This CDR3 is 16 amino acids long. Germline V gene data show CDR1 as SGHTA and CDR2 as FQGNSA. CDR3 sequence: CASSLYGRQMNTEAFF. DNA of the CDR3: TGTGCCAGCAGCTTATACGGTCGGCAGATGAACACTGAAGCTTTCTTT.

The chain uses TRBV11-2 and TRBJ1-2, with D perhaps TRBD1 (6 bases). The CDR3 contains 17 residues. CDR1 is SGHAT and CDR2 is FQNNGV in the germline V gene. V lost 0 bases and J lost 2, with 16 bases in between. CDR3 region: CASSLDLTGGLNYGYTF. Written as DNA, the CDR3 is TGTGCCAGCAGCTTAGATCTAACGGGGGGCTTGAACTATGGCTACACCTTC.

This clonotype turned up a few times. The chain employs TRBV7-9 and TRBJ2-4; D remains unclear. Trimming removed 4 bases at V and 5 bases at J, with 18 bases between. This CDR3 is built from 16 residues. Germline-derived CDR1 and CDR2 are SEHNR and FQNEAQ (reference sequence). In DNA form, the CDR3 reads TGTGCCAGCAGCTCACCCCGAGGCCAGGTCCAAAACATTCAGTACTTC. Its translation is CASSSPRGQVQNIQYF.